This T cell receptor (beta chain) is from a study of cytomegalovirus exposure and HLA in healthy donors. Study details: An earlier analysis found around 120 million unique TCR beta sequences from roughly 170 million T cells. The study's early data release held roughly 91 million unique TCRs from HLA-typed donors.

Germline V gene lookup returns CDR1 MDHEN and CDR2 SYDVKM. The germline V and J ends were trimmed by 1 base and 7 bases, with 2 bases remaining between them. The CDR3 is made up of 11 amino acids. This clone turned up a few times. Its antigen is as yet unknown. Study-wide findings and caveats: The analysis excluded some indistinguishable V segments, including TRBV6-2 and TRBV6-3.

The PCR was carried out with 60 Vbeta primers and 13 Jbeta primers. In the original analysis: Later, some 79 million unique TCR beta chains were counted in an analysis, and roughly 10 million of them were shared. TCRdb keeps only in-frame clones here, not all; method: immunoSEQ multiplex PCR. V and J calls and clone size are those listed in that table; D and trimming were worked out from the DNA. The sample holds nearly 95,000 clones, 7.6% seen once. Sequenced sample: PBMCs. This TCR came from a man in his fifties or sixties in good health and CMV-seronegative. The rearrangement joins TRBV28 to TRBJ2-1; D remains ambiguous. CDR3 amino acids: CASSLSNEQFF. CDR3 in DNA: TGTGCCAGCAGTTTATCAAATGAGCAGTTCTTC.